The present T cell receptor beta chain was sequenced within a study of identical twins. Study conclusions and caveats: Out-of-frame beta sequences exhibited a weaker degree of excess twin sharing.

Worth noting for this clonotype: As yet, its antigen is unknown.

Germline V gene data show CDR1 as KGHSH and CDR2 as LQKENI. The length of the CDR3 is 16 residues. Template switching added a universal primer site; cDNA carried unique molecular identifiers. TCRdb called the 5' RACE reads again in MiXCR, with one record for every CDR3 protein. In the table there are approximately 1.8 million distinct CDR3 sequences, under 35% of which are singletons. The source of this sequence is a newborn girl in good health. Sequencing was performed on cord blood. The chain employs TRBV18 and TRBJ2-5; 10 nucleotides align to TRBD2. TRBJ2-7 matches the DNA end more closely, so the J call is doubtful. CDR3 bases: TGTGCCAGCTCACCACCGGGGGTAGCGGGAGGCTACGAGCAGTACTTC. This encodes CASSPPGVAGGYEQYF.